This record covers a single T cell receptor (beta chain). This sample was taken from a study of blood T cell repertoires in COVID-19. Sequenced by immunoSEQ multiplex PCR; TCRdb stores in-frame clones only, minus some. The sample records 80,000 or so clones, 81% being singletons. The CDR3 consists of 15 residues. Trimming took off 5 bases at V and 1 base at J, with 14 bases between the two ends. Looked up from germline, CDR1 is SGHTA and CDR2 is FQGNSA. The chain joins TRBV7-2 to TRBJ1-1; D is unresolved. The sample consisted of peripheral blood. This sequence was found in a man older than 75 with acute or convalescent COVID-19. The CDR3 DNA is TGTGCCAGCAGCCCCCAGTCGACTGCGAACACTGAAGCTTTCTTT. This gives the protein CASSPQSTANTEAFF.